This entry lists 12 T cell receptor beta chains sequenced from one sample in a study of CD4 T cells in relation to SARS-CoV-2 and coronaviruses. Before the COVID-19 pandemic, during about 2011-2019, CD4+ T cells were taken from unexposed donors. The cells were cultured for about 10 days before CD4+ T cells were isolated. The protocol was immunoSEQ multiplex PCR, while the TCRdb copy is restricted to in-frame clones and leaves out a portion. This table has some 22,000 clones, roughly 62% appearing once. The antigens of these receptors remain unknown. Sequencing was carried out using CD4+ T cells from PBMCs, cultured in vitro. The receptor source for this set is a human donor in good health.

This chain joins TRBV6-1 and TRBJ2-7, with 8 bases matching TRBD2. This CDR3 comprises 15 residues. The V gene's germline CDR1 is MNHNS and CDR2 SASEGT. V dropped 3 bases and J dropped 1; count of bases not matched to a gene: 5. The CDR3 DNA follows: TGTGCCAGCAGTGATATTAGCGGGACTTCCTACGAGCAGTACTTC. As protein: CASSDISGTSYEQYF.

This clone was recorded once. The DNA of the CDR3 is TGTGCCATCAGTGTGGGGGATGGGACAGATACGCAGTATTTT. Translated, it gives CAISVGDGTDTQYF. The chain recombines TRBV10-3 with TRBJ2-3; either TRBD1 or TRBD2 may supply D (5 bases each). The V and J ends lost 4 bases and 3 bases respectively, with 11 bases between them. CDR1 ENHRY and CDR2 SYGVKD come from the germline V gene. This CDR3 contains 14 residues.

This clone was seen just once. The V and J genes are TRBV6-5 and TRBJ2-3; 10 positions agree with TRBD1. J gave up 3 bases and V 4 bases, and 4 bases lay outside the gene matches. The CDR3 covers 15 residues. Germline lookup yields CDR1 MNHEY and CDR2 SVGAGI. CDR3 DNA: TGTGCCAGCAGTTGGACGGGACAGGGGACAGATACGCAGTATTTT. It specifies CASSWTGQGTDTQYF.

The V call is TRBV14, the J call TRBJ1-2, with D perhaps TRBD1 (5 bases). Germline V gene sequence: CDR1 SGHDN, CDR2 FVKESK. V shed 8 bases and J shed 1 base, with 17 bases lying between them. CDR3 length: 15 residues. The CDR3 sequence: CASGPIRGRNYGYTF. The CDR3 nucleotides are TGTGCCAGCGGACCTATCCGGGGCCGTAACTATGGCTACACCTTC.

The rearrangement links TRBV5-4 to TRBJ2-3; D may be TRBD2 (5 bases). The CDR3 contains 14 residues. V lost 3 bases to trimming and J lost 4 bases, with 12 bases between them. In germline, CDR1 is SGHNT, CDR2 YYREEE (reference sequence). CDR3: CASSWTVFSDTQYF. The CDR3 DNA reads TGTGCCAGCAGCTGGACTGTTTTTTCAGATACGCAGTATTTT.

The chain has TRBV30 and TRBJ2-2; D not certain. With 4 bases removed from V and 5 bases from J, the gap between germline ends came to 14 bases. From germline, CDR1 is GTSNPN and CDR2 SVGIG (reference sequence). The CDR3 has 14 residues. CDR3 in DNA: TGTGCCTGGACCCAAGGCCTAGGGACCGGGGAGCTGTTTTTT. It translates to CAWTQGLGTGELFF.

The CDR3 DNA reads as TGTGCCAGCAGCGTAGATGGGCGAAACAGGGGGGCGTACAATGAGCAGTTCTTC. It is translated as CASSVDGRNRGAYNEQFF. The rearrangement uses TRBV9 and TRBJ2-1; 8 nucleotides match TRBD1. V shed 0 bases and J 4 bases; nucleotides not matched to a gene: 12. This CDR3 spans 18 amino acids. The germline gives CDR1 SGDLS, CDR2 YYNGEE.

The table lists this clone with a few counts. This chain links TRBV6-1 with TRBJ1-3; TRBD1 matches 8 bases. The junction had 16 bases not matched to a gene; V was cut back by 3 bases and J by 3 bases. The CDR3 runs 19 residues. Germline lookup yields CDR1 MNHNS and CDR2 SASEGT. Here the CDR3 reads CASSDGRGGQGLGGNTIYF. In DNA form, the CDR3 reads TGTGCCAGCAGTGATGGGCGTGGAGGACAGGGTTTGGGTGGAAACACCATATATTTT.

This chain joins TRBV3-1 (or the pseudogene TRBV3-2) and TRBJ1-6; no definite D call. From germline, CDR1 is LGHDT and CDR2 YNNKEL (reference sequence). Trimming cost V 1 base and J 5 bases, with 6 bases left between them. This CDR3 has 14 amino acids. The CDR3 protein is CASSQGRHNSPLHF. The CDR3 bases are TGTGCCAGCAGCCAAGGCAGGCATAATTCACCCCTCCACTTT.

The table lists this clone with a few counts. The chain combines TRBV29-1 with TRBJ1-4; 10 bases align to TRBD1. Germline CDR1 is SQVTM and CDR2 is ANQGSEA. The length of the CDR3 is 16 residues. Trimming cost V 4 bases and J 4 bases; bases outside gene matches: 9. CDR3 in DNA: TGCAGCGTTGCAGGACAGGGGGTAGGAATTAATGAAAAACTGTTTTTT. It translates to CSVAGQGVGINEKLFF.

V usage is TRBV30 and J usage is TRBJ2-1; 7 bases match TRBD2. Germline V gene sequence: CDR1 GTSNPN, CDR2 SVGIG (reference sequence). The trim removed 3 bases at V and 6 bases at J, leaving 11 bases unmatched. The CDR3 runs to 15 residues. The CDR3 loop reads CAWSVLVPGGNEQFF. The CDR3 region has the DNA TGTGCCTGGAGCGTCCTAGTACCGGGAGGCAATGAGCAGTTCTTC.

The DNA for the CDR3 is TGTGCCAGCAGCCAGGGACAGGGGTTGGGAGAGACCCAGTACTTC. It yields the protein CASSQGQGLGETQYF. The genes are TRBV7-9 and TRBJ2-5; 10 bases fit TRBD1. Germline values: CDR1 SEHNR, CDR2 FQNEAQ (reference sequence). This CDR3 is 15 amino acids long. The junction had 7 bases not matched to a gene; V was cut back by 5 bases and J by 4 bases.